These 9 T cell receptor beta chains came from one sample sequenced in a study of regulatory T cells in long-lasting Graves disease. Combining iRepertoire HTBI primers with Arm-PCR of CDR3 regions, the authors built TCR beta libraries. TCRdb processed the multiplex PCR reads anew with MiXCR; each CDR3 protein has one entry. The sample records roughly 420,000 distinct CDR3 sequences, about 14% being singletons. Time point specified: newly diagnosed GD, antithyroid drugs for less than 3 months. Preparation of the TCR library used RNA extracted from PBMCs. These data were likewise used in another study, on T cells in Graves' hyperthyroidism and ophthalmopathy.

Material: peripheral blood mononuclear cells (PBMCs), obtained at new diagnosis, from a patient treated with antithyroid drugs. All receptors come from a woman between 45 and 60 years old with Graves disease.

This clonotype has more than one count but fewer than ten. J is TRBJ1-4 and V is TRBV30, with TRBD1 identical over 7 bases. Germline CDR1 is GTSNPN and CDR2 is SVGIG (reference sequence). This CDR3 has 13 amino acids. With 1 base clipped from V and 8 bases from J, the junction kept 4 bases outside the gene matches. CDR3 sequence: CAWSETGVEKLFF. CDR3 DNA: TGTGCCTGGAGTGAAACAGGGGTAGAAAAACTGTTTTTT. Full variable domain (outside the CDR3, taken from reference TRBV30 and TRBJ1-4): SQTIHQWPATLVQPVGSPLSLECTVEGTSNPNLYWYRQAAGRGLQLLFYSVGIGQISSEVPQNLSASRPQDRQFILSSKKLLLSDSGFYLCAWSETGVEKLFFGSGTQLSVL.

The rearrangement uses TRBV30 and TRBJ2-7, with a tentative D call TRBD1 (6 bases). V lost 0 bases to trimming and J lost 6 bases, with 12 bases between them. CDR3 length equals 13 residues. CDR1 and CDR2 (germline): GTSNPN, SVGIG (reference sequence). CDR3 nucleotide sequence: TGTGCCTGGAGTGTACCGACAGGTCTCGAGCAGTACTTC. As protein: CAWSVPTGLEQYF. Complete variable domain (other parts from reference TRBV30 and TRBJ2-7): SQTIHQWPATLVQPVGSPLSLECTVEGTSNPNLYWYRQAAGRGLQLLFYSVGIGQISSEVPQNLSASRPQDRQFILSSKKLLLSDSGFYLCAWSVPTGLEQYFGPGTRLTVT.

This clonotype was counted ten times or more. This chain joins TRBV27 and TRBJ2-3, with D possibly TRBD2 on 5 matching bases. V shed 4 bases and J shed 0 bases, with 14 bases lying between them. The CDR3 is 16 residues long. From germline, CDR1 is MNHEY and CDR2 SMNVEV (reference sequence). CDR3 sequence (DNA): TGTGCCAGCAGTTCACTCCAGACTACAAGCACAGATACGCAGTATTTT. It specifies CASSSLQTTSTDTQYF.

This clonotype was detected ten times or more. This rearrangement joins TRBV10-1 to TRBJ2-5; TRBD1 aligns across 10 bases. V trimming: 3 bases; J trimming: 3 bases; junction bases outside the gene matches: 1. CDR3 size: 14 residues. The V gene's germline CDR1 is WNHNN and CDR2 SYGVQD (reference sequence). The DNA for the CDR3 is TGCGCCAGCAGTGAAGGGACAGGGGAAGAGACCCAGTACTTC. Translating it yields CASSEGTGEETQYF.

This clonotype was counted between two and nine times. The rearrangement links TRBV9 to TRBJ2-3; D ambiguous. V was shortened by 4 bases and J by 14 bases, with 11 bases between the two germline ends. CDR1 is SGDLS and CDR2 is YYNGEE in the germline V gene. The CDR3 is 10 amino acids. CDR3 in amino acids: CASSPPLRYF. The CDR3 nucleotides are TGTGCCAGCAGCCCCCCGTTACGGTATTTT. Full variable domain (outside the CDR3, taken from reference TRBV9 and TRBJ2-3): DSGVTQTPKHLITATGQRVTLRCSPRSGDLSVYWYQQSLDQGLQFLIQYYNGEERAKGNILERFSAQQFPDLHSELNLSSLELGDSALYFCASSPPLRYFGPGTRLTVL.

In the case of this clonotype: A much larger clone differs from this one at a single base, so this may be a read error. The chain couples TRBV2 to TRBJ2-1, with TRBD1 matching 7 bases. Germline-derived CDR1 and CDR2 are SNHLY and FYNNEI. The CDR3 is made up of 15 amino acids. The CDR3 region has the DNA TGTGCCGGCAGGCAACCAGGGGGTTCCTTCAATGAGCAGTTCTTC. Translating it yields CAGRQPGGSFNEQFF.

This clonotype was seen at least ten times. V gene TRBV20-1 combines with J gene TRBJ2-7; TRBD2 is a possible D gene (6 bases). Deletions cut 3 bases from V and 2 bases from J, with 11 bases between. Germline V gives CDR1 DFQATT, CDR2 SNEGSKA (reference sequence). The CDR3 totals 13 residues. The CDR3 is CSASSGVPYEQYF. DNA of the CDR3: TGCAGTGCTAGTTCGGGAGTCCCCTACGAGCAGTACTTC.

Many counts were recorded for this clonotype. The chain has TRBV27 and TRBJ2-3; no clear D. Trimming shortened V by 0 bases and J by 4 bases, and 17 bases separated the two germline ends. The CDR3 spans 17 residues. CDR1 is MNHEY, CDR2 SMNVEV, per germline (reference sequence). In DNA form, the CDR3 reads TGTGCCAGCAGTTTATCCCCGCAGGCCCCTCTTGCAGATACGCAGTATTTT. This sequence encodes CASSLSPQAPLADTQYF.

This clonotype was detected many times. The CDR3 loop reads CASSSARFGQREFF. The CDR3 region has the DNA TGTGCCAGCAGCTCCGCGCGTTTTGGACAGCGGGAGTTCTTC. The rearrangement joins TRBV7-9 to TRBJ2-1; possibly TRBD1 or TRBD2 for D (6 bases each). The germline V gene has CDR1 SEHNR and CDR2 FQNEAQ (reference sequence). V lost 4 bases and J lost 14, with 21 bases in between. The CDR3 spans 14 residues.